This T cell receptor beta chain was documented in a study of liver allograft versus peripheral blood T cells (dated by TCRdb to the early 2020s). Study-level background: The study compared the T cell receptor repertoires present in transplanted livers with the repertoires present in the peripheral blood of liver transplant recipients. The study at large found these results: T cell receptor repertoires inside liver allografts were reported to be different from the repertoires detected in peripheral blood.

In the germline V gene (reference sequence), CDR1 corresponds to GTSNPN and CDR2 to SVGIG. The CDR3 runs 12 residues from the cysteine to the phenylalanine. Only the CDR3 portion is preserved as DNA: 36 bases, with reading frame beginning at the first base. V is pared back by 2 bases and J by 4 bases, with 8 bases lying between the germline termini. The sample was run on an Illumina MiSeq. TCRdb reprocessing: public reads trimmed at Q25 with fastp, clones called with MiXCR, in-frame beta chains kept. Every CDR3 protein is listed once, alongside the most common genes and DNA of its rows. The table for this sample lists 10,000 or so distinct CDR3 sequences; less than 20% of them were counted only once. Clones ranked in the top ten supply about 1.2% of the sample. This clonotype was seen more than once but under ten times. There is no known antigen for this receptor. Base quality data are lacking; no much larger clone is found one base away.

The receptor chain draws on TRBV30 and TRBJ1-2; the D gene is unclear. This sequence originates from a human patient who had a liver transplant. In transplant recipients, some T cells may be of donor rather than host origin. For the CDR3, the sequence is CAWSSRIYGYTF. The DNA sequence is TGTGCCTGGAGTAGCAGGATCTATGGCTACACCTTC.